This TCR beta chain came from a study of shared clonotypes between healthy human individuals. Overall study findings and caveats: The study drew on few donors, limiting represented genetic and exposure-history diversity. The four-donor shared clonotypes exceeded non-shared clonotypes in generation probability, with non-shared ones scoring lower.

The data were produced by immunoSEQ multiplex PCR, yet TCRdb's version contains in-frame clones alone and is incomplete. The table lists about 2.2 million clones, 85% to 95% of them singletons. With regard to this clone: Antigen: not known.

Naive CD8 cells were CD45RO-negative, positively selected for CCR7, excluding terminally differentiated effector memory CD45RA+ cells. The V segment lost 3 bases and the J segment 8 bases; nucleotides outside the gene matches: 13. The CDR3 has 17 residues. Germline CDR1 MNHNS, CDR2 SASEGT. The V gene is TRBV6-1, the J gene TRBJ2-1, with 10 positions matching TRBD2. Sequenced input: naive CD8+ T cells from PBMCs. This sequence was found in a man in his late teens or twenties in good health. Some clones in this sample may be carry-over from other donors' samples. CDR3 nucleotide sequence: TGTGCCAGCAGTGATATTAGGGTAGCGGGGGGAATCTATGAGCAGTTCTTC. Translated, it gives CASSDIRVAGGIYEQFF.